This is a list of T cell receptor beta chains from one sample in a study of T cell responses to AZD1222 COVID-19 vaccine. This table comes from immunoSEQ multiplex PCR, and its TCRdb copy is limited to in-frame clones, with some not included. The data show approximately 150,000 clones, 85% to 90% seen once. The sample in question was peripheral blood, obtained 28 days after the second AZD1222 dose. The receptors come from an adult who received the AZD1222 COVID-19 vaccine. The CDR3 runs from the conserved cysteine through the conserved F or W. Fields, in order: V gene, J gene, clone size, D gene, CDR3 DNA, CDR3 protein. D genes are given only for firm matches. The listing skips clone size in some rows; elsewhere it reads once, few, many or a size class.

TRBV10-3	TRBJ2-3	NA	NA	TGTGCCATCAGTGAGTCGAGGGGGGGGCTTCGTCGGGCAGATACGCAGTATTTT	CAISESRGGLRRADTQYF
TRBV10-2	TRBJ2-1	NA	TRBD2	TGCGCCAGCCAGCCGACTAGCGGGAGTACCTACAATGAGCAGTTCTTC	CASQPTSGSTYNEQFF
TRBV30	TRBJ1-2	NA	NA	TGTGCCTGGAGTGTCGGACACGGAGGCTATGGCTACACCTTC	CAWSVGHGGYGYTF
TRBV6-4	TRBJ2-1	NA	NA	TGTGCCAGCAGTGAGAGGGGGGCGGGTTTCGGTGAGCAGTTCTTC	CASSERGAGFGEQFF
TRBV7-9	TRBJ1-5	NA	NA	TGTGCCAGCAGTCCCGGGACACTTGTTGGGGATCAGCCCCAGCATTTT	CASSPGTLVGDQPQHF
TRBV27	TRBJ2-1	NA	NA	TGTGCCAGCAGTGAGGACCTATTGGGCAATGAGCAGTTCTTC	CASSEDLLGNEQFF
TRBV13	TRBJ1-4	NA	NA	TGTGCCAGCAGCCTCCGAGGGGATGTTACTAATGAAAAACTGTTTTTT	CASSLRGDVTNEKLFF
TRBV10-3	TRBJ2-5	NA	NA	TGTGCCATCAGTGAGTCTGGGACATCCCACGAGACCCAGTACTTC	CAISESGTSHETQYF
TRBV29-1	TRBJ2-1	NA	TRBD2	TGCAGCGTTCGGACTAGCGGGCCTAGCTCCTACAATGAGCAGTTCTTC	CSVRTSGPSSYNEQFF
TRBV19	TRBJ1-5	NA	NA	TGTGCCTCCTCGAAGCGGGGGATTAACGTCCAAGGGTTGGATCAGCCCCAGCATTTT	CASSKRGINVQGLDQPQHF
TRBV4-3	TRBJ1-4	NA	NA	TGCGCCAGCCGAGGGGCGACTAATGAAAAACTGTTTTTT	CASRGATNEKLFF
TRBV19	TRBJ1-2	few	NA	TGTGCCAGTAGGCAGGAAGAGTCTATGGGCTACACCTTC	CASRQEESMGYTF
TRBV11-1	TRBJ2-2	NA	TRBD1	TGTGCCAGCAGTCCCTCCGGGACAGGGCCTTCCGGGGAGCTGTTTTTT	CASSPSGTGPSGELFF
TRBV2	TRBJ1-4	few	TRBD1	TGTGCCGGCACAGGGGCCATGGGAGAAAAACTGTTTTTT	CAGTGAMGEKLFF
TRBV4-2	TRBJ2-7	NA	NA	TGTGCCAGCAGCCAAGCCCTAGCGAGTACCTACGAGCAGTACTTC	CASSQALASTYEQYF
TRBV6-5	TRBJ1-1	medium-sized	NA	TGTGCCAGCAGTTATGCCCAGAACACTGAAGCTTTCTTT	CASSYAQNTEAFF
TRBV2	TRBJ2-2	NA	TRBD1	TGTGCCAGCAGTGATGTCTTCCGGGACAGTAAAGGCGGGGAGCTGTTTTTT	CASSDVFRDSKGGELFF
TRBV5-6	TRBJ2-2	NA	TRBD1	TGTGCCAGCAGCGAACCGGGACAGAGCAGGACCGGGGAGCTGTTTTTT	CASSEPGQSRTGELFF
TRBV6-5	TRBJ1-6	NA	NA	TGTGCCAGCAGTTATTCCGGGAGCAAGAATTCACCCCTCCACTTT	CASSYSGSKNSPLHF
TRBV7-7	TRBJ2-5	NA	NA	TGTGCTAGCAGCAAGGCGGGGGAGACCCAGTACTTC	CASSKAGETQYF
TRBV27	TRBJ1-1	NA	NA	TGTGCCAGCAGTTTACGCGGCATCCCTGAAGCTTTCTTT	CASSLRGIPEAFF
TRBV9	TRBJ1-3	NA	NA	TGTGCCAGCAGCGGGGGGGCAGGCAACACCATATATTTT	CASSGGAGNTIYF
TRBV6-6	TRBJ1-4	NA	NA	TGTGCCAGCACCGCCTTTAATGAAAAACTGTTTTTT	CASTAFNEKLFF
TRBV15	TRBJ1-1	NA	NA	TGTGCCACCAGCAGGGCCCGGGTCCTGGGGACTGAAGCTTTCTTT	CATSRARVLGTEAFF
TRBV6-2/TRBV6-3	TRBJ2-7	NA	NA	TGTGCCAGCAGTTATAGTAGGGGCTACGAGCAGTACTTC	CASSYSRGYEQYF
TRBV14	TRBJ2-3	once	TRBD2	TGTGCCAGCAGCTTACTATCCGGGGGGACTACAGATACGCAGTATTTT	CASSLLSGGTTDTQYF
TRBV27	TRBJ2-1	NA	NA	TGTGCCAGCAGTTTATCGGCTTTTGGGCACAAGGAACGGAATGAGCAGTTCTTC	CASSLSAFGHKERNEQFF
TRBV7-6	TRBJ1-1	NA	TRBD1	TGTGCCAGCAGCCCCGGGACAGGGTATGGCACTGAAGCTTTCTTT	CASSPGTGYGTEAFF
TRBV7-9	TRBJ1-1	NA	NA	TGTGCCAGCAGCTTCCAGACGTACGATGAAGCTTTCTTT	CASSFQTYDEAFF
TRBV4-3	TRBJ1-3	NA	NA	TGCGCCAGCAGCCAAGAACACCGGAGCTCTGGAAACACCATATATTTT	CASSQEHRSSGNTIYF
TRBV27	TRBJ1-6	NA	TRBD1	TGTGCCAGCACCGGGACAGCCTATTCACCCCTCCACTTT	CASTGTAYSPLHF
TRBV9	TRBJ1-5	NA	NA	TGTGCCAGCAGCGTAGGAGGACAGAACAATCAGCCCCAGCATTTT	CASSVGGQNNQPQHF
TRBV15	TRBJ1-5	NA	NA	TGTGCCACCAGCATAGTAGGTCAGCCCCAGCATTTT	CATSIVGQPQHF
TRBV9	TRBJ1-2	NA	TRBD1	TGTGCCAGCAGCCCCAGGACAGGGGCCCTGGGGGGCTACACCTTC	CASSPRTGALGGYTF
TRBV20-1	TRBJ1-1	NA	NA	TGCAGTGCTAGAGAATGGACTGAAGCTTTCTTT	CSAREWTEAFF
TRBV7-9	TRBJ2-1	NA	TRBD2	TGTGCCATACCCGTGGCTAGCGGGGCTTTGCTTACCTACAATGAGCAGTTCTTC	CAIPVASGALLTYNEQFF
TRBV12-3/TRBV12-4	TRBJ2-1	NA	NA	TGTGCCAGCAGTTTAATAAAAGGGAATCGGCAGTTCTTC	CASSLIKGNRQFF
TRBV12-5	TRBJ1-2	NA	NA	TGTGCTAGTGCCCAGTCTAACTATGGCTACACCTTC	CASAQSNYGYTF
TRBV29-1	TRBJ1-1	NA	NA	TGCAGCGGCGGGATCAGGGGTGACACTGAAGCTTTCTTT	CSGGIRGDTEAFF
TRBV30	TRBJ1-1	once	TRBD1	TGTGCCTGGGTATTACAGGGGTGGAACACTGAAGCTTTCTTT	CAWVLQGWNTEAFF
TRBV7-6	TRBJ2-5	NA	NA	TGTGCCAGCAGCCCCCGTCGGGACACCCAAAAGACCCAGTACTTC	CASSPRRDTQKTQYF
TRBV5-4	TRBJ2-5	NA	TRBD2	TGTGCCAGCACCGTAGCGGGGGACCAAGAGACCCAGTACTTC	CASTVAGDQETQYF
TRBV6-5	TRBJ1-2	NA	NA	TGTGCCACGTCGGGTCGCATCTATGGCTACACCTTC	CATSGRIYGYTF
TRBV27	TRBJ1-6	NA	TRBD1	TGTGCCAGCAGTCCTCGACAGGGGACTAATTCACCCCTCCACTTT	CASSPRQGTNSPLHF
TRBV7-7	TRBJ1-3	NA	TRBD1	TGTGCTAGCAGCTTGATCGACAGGGATGGAAACACCATATATTTT	CASSLIDRDGNTIYF
TRBV3-1/TRBV3-2	TRBJ1-3	NA	NA	TGTGCCAGCAGCCAACGGACTTTCTACTCTGGAAACACCATATATTTT	CASSQRTFYSGNTIYF
TRBV9	TRBJ1-1	NA	NA	TGTGCCAGCAGCCTAGGGACGGCGAACACTGAAGCTTTCTTT	CASSLGTANTEAFF
TRBV6-5	TRBJ2-1	NA	NA	TGTGCCAGCACCCTACGGGGTGGTGAGCAGTTCTTC	CASTLRGGEQFF
TRBV9	TRBJ1-2	few	NA	TGTGCCAGCAACCCCGGAGGGACTAACTATGGCTACACCTTC	CASNPGGTNYGYTF
TRBV19	TRBJ1-3	NA	NA	TGTGCCAGTAGAAGCCAGGGACTTGGAAACACCATATATTTT	CASRSQGLGNTIYF
TRBV13	TRBJ1-3	NA	NA	TGTGCCAGCAGCTTCGGCTCTGGAAACACCATATATTTT	CASSFGSGNTIYF
TRBV4-1	TRBJ1-5	NA	TRBD1	TGCGCCAGCAGCCAATCCGGGACAGGGACCGCTCAGCCCCAGCATTTT	CASSQSGTGTAQPQHF
TRBV5-1	TRBJ2-5	NA	TRBD2	TGCGCCAGCAGCCAACTAGCGGGGGGACAAGAGACCCAGTACTTC	CASSQLAGGQETQYF
TRBV19	TRBJ1-2	NA	NA	TGTGCCAGTAGTATACAGCCTAACTATGGCTACACCTTC	CASSIQPNYGYTF